The clone carrying this T cell receptor (beta chain) was picked up a small number of times. The data were taken from a study of blood T cell repertoires in COVID-19. Overall study context: Acute-phase and convalescent COVID-19 samples originated in the United States, Italy and Spain. From T cells, B-cell-depleted T cells, or PBMCs came the material, which was cDNA or gDNA.

Original analysis: Nucleated cell counts were estimated from reference gene primer amplification. TCRdb's copy holds only in-frame clones and misses some; the assay was immunoSEQ multiplex PCR. V and J calls and clone size are those listed in that table; D and trimming were worked out from the DNA. The repertoire consists of fewer than 110,000 clones, with over 65% occurring once and the leading ten covering around 12%. Germline V gene data show CDR1 as LGHDT and CDR2 as YNNKEL (reference sequence). With 6 bases removed from V and 8 bases from J, the gap between germline ends came to 19 bases. The CDR3 consists of 14 residues.

The receptor was derived from a human donor in a cohort sampled during active COVID-19. The material sequenced was peripheral blood. The genes are TRBV3-1 (or the pseudogene TRBV3-2) and TRBJ1-2; a weak D match, TRBD1 (6 bases). Here the CDR3 DNA reads TGTGCCAGCAGAAACCTAGGACAGCCTATGGGCTACACCTTC. Translation: CASRNLGQPMGYTF.